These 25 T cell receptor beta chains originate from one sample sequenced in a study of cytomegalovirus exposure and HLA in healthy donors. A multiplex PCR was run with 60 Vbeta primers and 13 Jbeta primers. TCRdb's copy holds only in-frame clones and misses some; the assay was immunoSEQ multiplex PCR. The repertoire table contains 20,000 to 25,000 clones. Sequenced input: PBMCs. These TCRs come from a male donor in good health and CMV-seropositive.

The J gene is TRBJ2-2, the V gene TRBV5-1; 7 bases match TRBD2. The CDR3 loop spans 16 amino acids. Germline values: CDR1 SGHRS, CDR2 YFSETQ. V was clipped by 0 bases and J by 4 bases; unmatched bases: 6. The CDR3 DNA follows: TGCGCCAGCAGCTTGGCCGGGGGGTCGGTCACCGGGGAGCTGTTTTTT. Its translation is CASSLAGGSVTGELFF.

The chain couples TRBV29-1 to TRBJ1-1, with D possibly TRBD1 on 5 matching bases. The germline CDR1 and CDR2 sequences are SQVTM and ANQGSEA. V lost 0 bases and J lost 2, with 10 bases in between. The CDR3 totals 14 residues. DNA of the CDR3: TGCAGCGTTGAAGATTGGGGCCACAACACTGAAGCTTTCTTT. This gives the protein CSVEDWGHNTEAFF.

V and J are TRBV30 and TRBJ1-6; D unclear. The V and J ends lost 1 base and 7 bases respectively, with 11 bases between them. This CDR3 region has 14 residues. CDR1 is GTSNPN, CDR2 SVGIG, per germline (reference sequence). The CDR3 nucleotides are TGTGCCTGGAGTGCGGGAGTCGGGAATTCACCCCTCCACTTT. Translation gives CAWSAGVGNSPLHF.

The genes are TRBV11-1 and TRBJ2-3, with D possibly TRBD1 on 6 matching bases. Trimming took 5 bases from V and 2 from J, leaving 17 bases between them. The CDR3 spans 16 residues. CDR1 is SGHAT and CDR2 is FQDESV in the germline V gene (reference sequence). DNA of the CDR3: TGTGCCAGCAGCCCCCGAAACACAGGGAACACAGATACGCAGTATTTT. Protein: CASSPRNTGNTDTQYF.

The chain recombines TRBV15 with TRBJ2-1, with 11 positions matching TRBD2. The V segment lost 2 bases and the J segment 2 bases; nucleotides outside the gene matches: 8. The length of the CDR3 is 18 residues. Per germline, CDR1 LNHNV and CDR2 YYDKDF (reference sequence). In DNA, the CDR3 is TGTGCCACCAGCAGATTATCCGGGACTAGCGGTGCCTACAATGAGCAGTTCTTC. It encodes CATSRLSGTSGAYNEQFF. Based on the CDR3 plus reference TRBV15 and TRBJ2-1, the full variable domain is DAMVIQNPRYQVTQFGKPVTLSCSQTLNHNVMYWYQQKSSQAPKLLFHYYDKDFNNEADTPDNFQSRRPNTSFCFLDIRSPGLGDTAMYLCATSRLSGTSGAYNEQFFGPGTRLTVL.

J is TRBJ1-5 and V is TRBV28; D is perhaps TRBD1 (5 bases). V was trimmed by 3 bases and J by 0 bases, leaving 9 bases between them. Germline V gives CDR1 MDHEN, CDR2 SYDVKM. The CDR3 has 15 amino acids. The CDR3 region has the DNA TGTGCCAGCAGTTTGGGGCAGGTTAGCAATCAGCCCCAGCATTTT. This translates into CASSLGQVSNQPQHF.

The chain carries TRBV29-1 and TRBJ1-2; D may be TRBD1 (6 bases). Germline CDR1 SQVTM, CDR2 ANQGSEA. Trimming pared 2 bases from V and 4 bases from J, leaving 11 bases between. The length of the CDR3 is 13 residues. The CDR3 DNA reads TGCAGCGTTGAAAACAGGGAGCTCTATGGCTACACCTTC. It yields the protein CSVENRELYGYTF.

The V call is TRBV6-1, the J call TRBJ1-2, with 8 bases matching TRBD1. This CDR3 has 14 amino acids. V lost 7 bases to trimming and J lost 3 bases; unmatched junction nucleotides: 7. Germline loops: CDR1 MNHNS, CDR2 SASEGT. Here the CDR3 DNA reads TGTGCCAGCACAGGGGGACAGGCTTACTATGGCTACACCTTC. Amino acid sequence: CASTGGQAYYGYTF.

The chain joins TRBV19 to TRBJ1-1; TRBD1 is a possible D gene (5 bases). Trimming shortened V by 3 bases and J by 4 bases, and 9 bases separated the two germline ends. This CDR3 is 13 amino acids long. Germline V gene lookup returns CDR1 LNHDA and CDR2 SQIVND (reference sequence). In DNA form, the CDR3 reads TGTGCCAGTAGTATCGGGGGAGGCACTGAAGCTTTCTTT. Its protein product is CASSIGGGTEAFF.

The CDR3 nucleotides are TGTGCCAGCAGCCCCTTGGGACAGCTCACCGGGGAGCTGTTTTTT. Translated: CASSPLGQLTGELFF. The chain combines TRBV7-9 with TRBJ2-2, with 7 bases matching TRBD1. CDR3 size: 15 residues. Germline trimming cut 5 bases from V and 4 bases from J; bases unmatched to any gene: 7. CDR1 is SEHNR and CDR2 is FQNEAQ in the germline V gene (reference sequence).

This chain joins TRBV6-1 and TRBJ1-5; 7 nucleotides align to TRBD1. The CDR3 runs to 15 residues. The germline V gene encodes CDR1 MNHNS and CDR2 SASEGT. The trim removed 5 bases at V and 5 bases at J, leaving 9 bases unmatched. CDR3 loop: CASSKQGWADQPQHF. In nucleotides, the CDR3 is TGTGCCAGCAGTAAACAGGGGTGGGCGGATCAGCCCCAGCATTTT.

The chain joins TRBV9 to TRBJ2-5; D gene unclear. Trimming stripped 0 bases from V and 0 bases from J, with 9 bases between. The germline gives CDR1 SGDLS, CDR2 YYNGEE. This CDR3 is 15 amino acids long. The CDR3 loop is CASSVEPGNQETQYF. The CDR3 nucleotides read TGTGCCAGCAGCGTAGAACCGGGTAACCAAGAGACCCAGTACTTC.

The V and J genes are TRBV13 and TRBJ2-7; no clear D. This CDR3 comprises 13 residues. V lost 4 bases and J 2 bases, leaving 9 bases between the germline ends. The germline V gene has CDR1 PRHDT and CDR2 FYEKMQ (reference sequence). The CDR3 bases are TGTGCCAGCAGCTCCAGCGAAGCCTACGAGCAGTACTTC. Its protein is CASSSSEAYEQYF.

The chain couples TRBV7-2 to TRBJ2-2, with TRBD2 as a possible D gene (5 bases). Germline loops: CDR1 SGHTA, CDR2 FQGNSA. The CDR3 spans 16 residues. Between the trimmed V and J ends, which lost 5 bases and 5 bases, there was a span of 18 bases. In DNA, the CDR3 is TGTGCCAGCAGCCCCCCGTACGGGGTAGTGACCGGGGAGCTGTTTTTT. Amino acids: CASSPPYGVVTGELFF.

CDR3 nucleotides: TGCGCCAGCAGCCCCTTGCCGGGGGGGAACACTGAAGCTTTCTTT. Protein: CASSPLPGGNTEAFF. V is TRBV5-1 and J is TRBJ1-1; D is perhaps TRBD1 (5 bases). The germline V gene has CDR1 SGHRS and CDR2 YFSETQ. CDR3 size: 15 residues. V lost 4 bases, J lost 1 base, and 14 bases lay in between.

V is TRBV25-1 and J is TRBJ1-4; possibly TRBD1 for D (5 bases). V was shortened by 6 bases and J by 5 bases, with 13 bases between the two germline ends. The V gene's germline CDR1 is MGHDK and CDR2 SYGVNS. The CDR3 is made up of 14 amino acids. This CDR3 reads CASSPLGGNEKLFF. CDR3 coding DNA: TGTGCCAGCAGCCCCCTCGGGGGGAATGAAAAACTGTTTTTT.

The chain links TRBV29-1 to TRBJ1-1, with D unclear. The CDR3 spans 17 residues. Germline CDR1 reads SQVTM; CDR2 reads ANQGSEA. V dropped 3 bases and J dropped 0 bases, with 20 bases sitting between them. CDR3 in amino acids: CSVESIPWEAVNTEAFF. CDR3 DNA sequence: TGCAGCGTTGAGAGTATACCTTGGGAGGCGGTGAACACTGAAGCTTTCTTT.

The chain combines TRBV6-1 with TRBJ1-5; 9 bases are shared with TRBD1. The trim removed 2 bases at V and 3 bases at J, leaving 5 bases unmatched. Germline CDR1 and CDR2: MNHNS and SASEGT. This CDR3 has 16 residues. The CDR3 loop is CASSEPTGGNNQPQHF. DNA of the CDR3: TGTGCCAGCAGTGAACCGACAGGGGGGAACAATCAGCCCCAGCATTTT.

Here the CDR3 DNA reads TGTGCCAGCAGCCTTACAGTAGTCGGTGGCTACACCTTC. This codes for CASSLTVVGGYTF. V usage is TRBV6-5 and J usage is TRBJ1-2; D is unclear. The CDR3 covers 13 residues. In germline, CDR1 is MNHEY, CDR2 SVGAGI. The V gene lost 6 bases and the J gene lost 7 bases, with 15 bases spanning the gap.

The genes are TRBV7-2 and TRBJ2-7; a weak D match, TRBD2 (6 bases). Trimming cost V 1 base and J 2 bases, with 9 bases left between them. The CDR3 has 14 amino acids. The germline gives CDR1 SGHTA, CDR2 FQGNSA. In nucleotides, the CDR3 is TGTGCCAGCAGCTTAGGTCCTAGCGCCTACGAGCAGTACTTC. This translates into CASSLGPSAYEQYF.

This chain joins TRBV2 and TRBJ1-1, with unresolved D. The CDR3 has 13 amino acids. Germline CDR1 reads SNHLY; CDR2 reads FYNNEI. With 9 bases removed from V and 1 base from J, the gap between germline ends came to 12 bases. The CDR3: CARNFAGNTEAFF. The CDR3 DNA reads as TGTGCCAGGAACTTCGCAGGGAACACTGAAGCTTTCTTT.

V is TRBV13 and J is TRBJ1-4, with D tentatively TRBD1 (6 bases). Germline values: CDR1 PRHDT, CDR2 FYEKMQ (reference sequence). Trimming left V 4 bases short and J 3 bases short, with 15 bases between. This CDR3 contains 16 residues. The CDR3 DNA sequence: TGTGCCAGCAGCTCAGGCGGACAGATACCTAATGAAAAACTGTTTTTT. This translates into CASSSGGQIPNEKLFF.

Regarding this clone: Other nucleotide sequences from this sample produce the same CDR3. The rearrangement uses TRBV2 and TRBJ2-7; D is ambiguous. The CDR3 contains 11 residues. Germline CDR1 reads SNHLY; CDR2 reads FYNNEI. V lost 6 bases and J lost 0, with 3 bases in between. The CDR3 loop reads CASSLSYEQYF. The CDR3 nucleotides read TGTGCCAGCAGCCTCTCCTACGAGCAGTACTTC.

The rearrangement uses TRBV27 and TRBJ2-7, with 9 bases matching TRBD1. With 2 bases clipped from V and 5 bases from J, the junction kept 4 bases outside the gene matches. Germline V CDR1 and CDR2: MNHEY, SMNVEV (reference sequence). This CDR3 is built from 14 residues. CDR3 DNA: TGTGCCAGCAGTTTAGACAGGGGGGGAGACGAGCAGTACTTC. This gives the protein CASSLDRGGDEQYF.

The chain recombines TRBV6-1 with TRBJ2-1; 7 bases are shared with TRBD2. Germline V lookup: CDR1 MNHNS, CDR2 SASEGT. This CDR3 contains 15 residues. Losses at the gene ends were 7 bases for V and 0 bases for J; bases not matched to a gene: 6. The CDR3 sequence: CASMVRGDSYNEQFF. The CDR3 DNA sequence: TGTGCCAGCATGGTACGGGGGGACTCCTACAATGAGCAGTTCTTC.